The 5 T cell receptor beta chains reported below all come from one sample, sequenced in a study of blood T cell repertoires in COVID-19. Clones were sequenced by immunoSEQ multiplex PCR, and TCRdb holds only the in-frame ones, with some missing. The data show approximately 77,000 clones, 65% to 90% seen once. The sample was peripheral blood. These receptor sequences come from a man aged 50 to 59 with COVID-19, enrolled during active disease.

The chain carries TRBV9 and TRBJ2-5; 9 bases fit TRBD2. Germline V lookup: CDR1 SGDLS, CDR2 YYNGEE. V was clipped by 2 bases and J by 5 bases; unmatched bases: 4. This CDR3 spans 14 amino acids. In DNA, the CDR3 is TGTGCCAGCAGCGTGGGACTAGCCGCGGAGACCCAGTACTTC. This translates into CASSVGLAAETQYF.

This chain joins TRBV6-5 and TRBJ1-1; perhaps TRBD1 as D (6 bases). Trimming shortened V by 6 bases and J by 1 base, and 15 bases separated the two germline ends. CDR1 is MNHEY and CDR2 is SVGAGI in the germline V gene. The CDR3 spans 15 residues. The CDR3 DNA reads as TGTGCCAGCAGCCGGAACAGGGCCCAGAACACTGAAGCTTTCTTT. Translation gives CASSRNRAQNTEAFF.

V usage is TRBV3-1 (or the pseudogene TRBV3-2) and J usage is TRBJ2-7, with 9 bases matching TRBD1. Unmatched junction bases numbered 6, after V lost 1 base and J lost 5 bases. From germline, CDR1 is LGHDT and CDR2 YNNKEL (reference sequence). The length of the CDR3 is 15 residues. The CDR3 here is CASSQGDRVYDEQYF. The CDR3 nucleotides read TGTGCCAGCAGCCAAGGGGACAGGGTGTACGACGAGCAGTACTTC.

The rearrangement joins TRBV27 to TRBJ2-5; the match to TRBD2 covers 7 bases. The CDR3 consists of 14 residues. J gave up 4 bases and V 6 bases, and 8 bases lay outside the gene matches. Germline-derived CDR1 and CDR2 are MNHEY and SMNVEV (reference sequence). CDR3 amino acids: CASSPAGGRETQYF. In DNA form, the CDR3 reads TGTGCCAGCAGCCCGGCGGGCGGGAGAGAGACCCAGTACTTC.

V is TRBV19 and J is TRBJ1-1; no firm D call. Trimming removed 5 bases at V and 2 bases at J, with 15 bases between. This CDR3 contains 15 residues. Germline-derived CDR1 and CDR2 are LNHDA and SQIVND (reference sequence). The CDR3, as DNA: TGTGCCAGTAGTTCAGGAAAACTTCCAAACACTGAAGCTTTCTTT. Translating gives CASSSGKLPNTEAFF.